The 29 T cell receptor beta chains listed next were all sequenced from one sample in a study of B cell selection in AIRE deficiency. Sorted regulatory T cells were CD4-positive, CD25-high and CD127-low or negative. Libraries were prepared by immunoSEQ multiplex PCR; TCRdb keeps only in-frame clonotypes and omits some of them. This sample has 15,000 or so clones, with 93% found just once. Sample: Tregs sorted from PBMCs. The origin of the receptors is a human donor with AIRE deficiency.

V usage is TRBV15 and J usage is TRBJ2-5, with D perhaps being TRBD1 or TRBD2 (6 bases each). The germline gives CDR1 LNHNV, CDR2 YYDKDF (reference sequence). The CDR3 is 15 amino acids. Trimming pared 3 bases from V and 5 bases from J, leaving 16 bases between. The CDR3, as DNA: TGTGCCACCAGCAGGAACGGGGGCGCGTGGGAGACCCAGTACTTC. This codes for CATSRNGGAWETQYF.

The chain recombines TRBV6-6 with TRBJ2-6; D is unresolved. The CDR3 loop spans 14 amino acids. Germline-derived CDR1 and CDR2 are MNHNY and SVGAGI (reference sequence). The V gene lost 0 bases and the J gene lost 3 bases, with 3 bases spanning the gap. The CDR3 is CASSYSGGANVLTF. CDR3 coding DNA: TGTGCCAGCAGTTACTCGGGTGGGGCCAACGTCCTGACTTTC.

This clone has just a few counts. The CDR3 region has the DNA TGTGCCAGCTCACCACCTAACTCTGGGGAGCTGTTTTTT. Protein: CASSPPNSGELFF. V and J are TRBV18 and TRBJ2-2; D is unclear. From germline, CDR1 is KGHSH and CDR2 LQKENI. The CDR3 has 13 residues. With 0 bases removed from V and 8 bases from J, the gap between germline ends came to 7 bases.

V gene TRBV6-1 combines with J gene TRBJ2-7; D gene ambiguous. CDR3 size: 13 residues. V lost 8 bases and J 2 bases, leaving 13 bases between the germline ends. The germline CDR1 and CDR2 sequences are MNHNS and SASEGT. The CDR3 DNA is TGTGCCAGCGGTGGGTTTAGGACCTACGAGCAGTACTTC. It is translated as CASGGFRTYEQYF.

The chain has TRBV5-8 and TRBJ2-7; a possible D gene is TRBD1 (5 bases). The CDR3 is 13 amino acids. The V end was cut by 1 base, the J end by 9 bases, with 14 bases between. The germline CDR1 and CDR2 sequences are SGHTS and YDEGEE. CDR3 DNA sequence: TGTGCCAGCAGCTTGTGGGGCCCGATCGGGCAGTACTTC. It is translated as CASSLWGPIGQYF. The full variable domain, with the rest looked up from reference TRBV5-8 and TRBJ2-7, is EAGVTQSPTHLIKTRGQQATLRCSPISGHTSVYWYQQALGLGLQFLLWYDEGEERNRGNFPPRFSGRQFPNYSSELNVNALELEDSALYLCASSLWGPIGQYFGPGTRLTVT.

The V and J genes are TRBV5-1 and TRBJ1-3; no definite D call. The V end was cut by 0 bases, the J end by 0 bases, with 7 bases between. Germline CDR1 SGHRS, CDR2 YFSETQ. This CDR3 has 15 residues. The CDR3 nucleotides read TGCGCCAGCAGCTTGGGGGTGTTCTCTGGAAACACCATATATTTT. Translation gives CASSLGVFSGNTIYF.

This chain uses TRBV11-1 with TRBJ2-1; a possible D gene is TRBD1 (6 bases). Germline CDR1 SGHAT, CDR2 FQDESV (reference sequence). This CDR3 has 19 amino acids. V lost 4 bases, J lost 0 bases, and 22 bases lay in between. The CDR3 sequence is CASSSSRDTIGGSYNEQFF. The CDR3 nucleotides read TGTGCCAGCAGCTCTTCCCGGGACACGATAGGAGGCTCCTACAATGAGCAGTTCTTC.

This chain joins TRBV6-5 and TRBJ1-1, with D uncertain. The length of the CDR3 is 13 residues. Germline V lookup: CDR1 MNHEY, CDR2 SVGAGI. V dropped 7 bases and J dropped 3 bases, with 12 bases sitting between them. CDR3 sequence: CASNLVADTEAFF. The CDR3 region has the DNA TGTGCCAGCAATCTGGTTGCCGACACTGAAGCTTTCTTT.

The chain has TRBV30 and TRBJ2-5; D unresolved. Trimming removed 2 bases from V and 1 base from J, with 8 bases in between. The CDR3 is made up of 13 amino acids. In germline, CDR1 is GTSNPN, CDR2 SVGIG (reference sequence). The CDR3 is CAWSRGFQETQYF. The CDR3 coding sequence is TGTGCCTGGAGTCGAGGTTTCCAAGAGACCCAGTACTTC.

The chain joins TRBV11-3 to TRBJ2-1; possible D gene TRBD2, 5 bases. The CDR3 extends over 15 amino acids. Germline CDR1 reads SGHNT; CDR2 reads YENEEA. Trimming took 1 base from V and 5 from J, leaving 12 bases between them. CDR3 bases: TGTGCCAGCAGCTTAGGTGGCTTCGGGAACAATGAGCAGTTCTTC. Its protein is CASSLGGFGNNEQFF.

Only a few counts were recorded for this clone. CDR3 nucleotide sequence: TGTGCCAGCAGTCCCCAAACTAGCTGGGGATCCAAAAACATTCAGTACTTC. It translates to CASSPQTSWGSKNIQYF. The chain carries TRBV27 and TRBJ2-4; D possibly corresponds to TRBD2 (6 bases). Germline CDR1 MNHEY, CDR2 SMNVEV (reference sequence). CDR3 length: 17 amino acids. The ends were cut back, 5 bases at V and 2 bases at J, with 19 bases in the middle.

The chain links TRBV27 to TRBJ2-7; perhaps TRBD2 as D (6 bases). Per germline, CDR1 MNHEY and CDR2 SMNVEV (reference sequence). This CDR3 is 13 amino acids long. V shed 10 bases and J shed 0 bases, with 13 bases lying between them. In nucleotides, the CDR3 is TGTGCCACCTCTCGGGAGACCTCCTACGAGCAGTACTTC. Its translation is CATSRETSYEQYF.

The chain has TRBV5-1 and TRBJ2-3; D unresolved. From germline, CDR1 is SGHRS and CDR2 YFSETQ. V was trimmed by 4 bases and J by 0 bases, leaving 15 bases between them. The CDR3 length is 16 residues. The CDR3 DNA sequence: TGCGCCAGCAGCAACAAGGCTCGTTCTAGCACAGATACGCAGTATTTT. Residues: CASSNKARSSTDTQYF.

CDR3 in amino acids: CASSSRGGSPLHF. In DNA, the CDR3 is TGTGCCAGCAGTAGTCGGGGAGGGTCACCCCTCCACTTT. The chain has TRBV6-5 and TRBJ1-6; no definite D call. V was shortened by 5 bases and J by 10 bases, with 12 bases between the two germline ends. CDR3 length equals 13 residues. Looked up from germline, CDR1 is MNHEY and CDR2 is SVGAGI.

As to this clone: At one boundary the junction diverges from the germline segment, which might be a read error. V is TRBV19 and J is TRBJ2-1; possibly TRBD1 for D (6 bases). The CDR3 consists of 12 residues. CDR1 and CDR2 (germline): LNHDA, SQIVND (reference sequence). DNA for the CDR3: TGTGTCAGTACCACAGGGTACAATGAGCAGTTCTTC. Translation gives CVSTTGYNEQFF.

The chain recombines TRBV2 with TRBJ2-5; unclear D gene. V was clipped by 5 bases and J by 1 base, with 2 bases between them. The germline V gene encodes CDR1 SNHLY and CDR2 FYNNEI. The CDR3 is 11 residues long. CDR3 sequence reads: CASSPQETQYF. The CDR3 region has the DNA TGTGCCAGCAGTCCCCAAGAGACCCAGTACTTC.

The CDR3 protein is CASTGNNYNEQFF. DNA of the CDR3: TGTGCCAGCACAGGCAACAACTACAATGAGCAGTTCTTC. V gene TRBV28 combines with J gene TRBJ2-1; no firm D call. CDR1 is MDHEN and CDR2 is SYDVKM in the germline V gene. The CDR3 runs to 13 residues. The V end was cut by 7 bases, the J end by 3 bases, with 10 bases between.

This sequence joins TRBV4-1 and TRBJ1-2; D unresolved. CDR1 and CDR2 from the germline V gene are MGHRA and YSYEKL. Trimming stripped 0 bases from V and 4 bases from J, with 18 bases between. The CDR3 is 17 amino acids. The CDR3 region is CASSQDFVSFLFYGYTF. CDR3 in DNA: TGCGCCAGCAGCCAAGATTTCGTTTCCTTTCTCTTCTATGGCTACACCTTC.

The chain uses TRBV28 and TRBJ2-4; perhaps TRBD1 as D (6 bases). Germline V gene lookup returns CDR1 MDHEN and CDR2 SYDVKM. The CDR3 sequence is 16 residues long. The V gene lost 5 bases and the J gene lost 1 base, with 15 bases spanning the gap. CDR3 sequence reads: CASSRSGTGAKNIQYF. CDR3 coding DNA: TGTGCCAGCAGTCGAAGCGGCACAGGGGCCAAAAACATTCAGTACTTC.

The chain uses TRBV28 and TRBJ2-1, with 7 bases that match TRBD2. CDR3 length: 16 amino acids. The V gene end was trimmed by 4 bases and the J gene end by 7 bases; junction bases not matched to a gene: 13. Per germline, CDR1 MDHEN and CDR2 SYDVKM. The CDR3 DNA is TGTGCCAGCAGTTACGCTTCCCGGGACTACAGGAATGAGCAGTTCTTC. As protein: CASSYASRDYRNEQFF.

CDR3 loop: CASSEGAGTPETQYF. In nucleotides, the CDR3 is TGTGCCAGCAGTGAAGGGGCGGGAACCCCAGAGACCCAGTACTTC. J is TRBJ2-5 and V is TRBV25-1; a weak D match, TRBD2 (6 bases). The CDR3 extends over 15 amino acids. V dropped 2 bases and J dropped 4 bases, with 14 bases sitting between them. Looked up from germline, CDR1 is MGHDK and CDR2 is SYGVNS.

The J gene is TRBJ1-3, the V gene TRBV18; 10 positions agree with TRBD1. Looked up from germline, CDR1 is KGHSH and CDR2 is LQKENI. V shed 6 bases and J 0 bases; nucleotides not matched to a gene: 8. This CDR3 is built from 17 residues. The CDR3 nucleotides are TGTGCCAGCTCCCGGGACAGGGGCCCTCTCTCTGGAAACACCATATATTTT. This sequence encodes CASSRDRGPLSGNTIYF.

The CDR3 here is CASSQGTGPYGYTF. In DNA form, the CDR3 reads TGTGCCAGCAGCCAGGGGACAGGTCCTTATGGCTACACCTTC. This chain joins TRBV5-6 and TRBJ1-2, with 8 positions matching TRBD1. Losses at the gene ends were 4 bases for V and 5 bases for J; bases not matched to a gene: 7. Looked up from germline, CDR1 is SGHDT and CDR2 is YYEEEE. This CDR3 comprises 14 residues.

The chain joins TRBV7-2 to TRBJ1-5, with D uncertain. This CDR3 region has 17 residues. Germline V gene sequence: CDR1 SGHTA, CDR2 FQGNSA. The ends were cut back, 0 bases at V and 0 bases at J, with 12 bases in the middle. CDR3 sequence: CASSLARLRNSNQPQHF. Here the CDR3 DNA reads TGTGCCAGCAGCTTAGCGCGTCTACGGAATAGCAATCAGCCCCAGCATTTT.

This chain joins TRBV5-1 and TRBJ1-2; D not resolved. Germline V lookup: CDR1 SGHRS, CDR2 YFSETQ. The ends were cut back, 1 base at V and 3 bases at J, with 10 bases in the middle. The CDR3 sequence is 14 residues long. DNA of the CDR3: TGCGCCAGCAGCTTGCTTCGGGCTGACTATGGCTACACCTTC. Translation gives CASSLLRADYGYTF. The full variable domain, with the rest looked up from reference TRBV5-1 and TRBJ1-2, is KAGVTQTPRYLIKTRGQQVTLSCSPISGHRSVSWYQQTPGQGLQFLFEYFSETQRNKGNFPGRFSGRQFSNSRSEMNVSTLELGDSALYLCASSLLRADYGYTFGSGTRLTVV.

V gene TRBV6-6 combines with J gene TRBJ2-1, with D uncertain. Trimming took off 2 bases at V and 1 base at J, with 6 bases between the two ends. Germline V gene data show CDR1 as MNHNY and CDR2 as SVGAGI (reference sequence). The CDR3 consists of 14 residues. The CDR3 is CASSYGVSYNEQFF. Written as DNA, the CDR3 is TGTGCCAGCAGTTACGGGGTTTCCTACAATGAGCAGTTCTTC.

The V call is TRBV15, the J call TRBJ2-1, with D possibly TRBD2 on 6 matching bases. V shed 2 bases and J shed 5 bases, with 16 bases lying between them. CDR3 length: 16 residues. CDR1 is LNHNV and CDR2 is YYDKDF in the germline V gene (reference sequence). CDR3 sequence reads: CATSRIVKRTNNEQFF. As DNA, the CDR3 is TGTGCCACCAGCAGAATAGTTAAGAGGACTAACAATGAGCAGTTCTTC.

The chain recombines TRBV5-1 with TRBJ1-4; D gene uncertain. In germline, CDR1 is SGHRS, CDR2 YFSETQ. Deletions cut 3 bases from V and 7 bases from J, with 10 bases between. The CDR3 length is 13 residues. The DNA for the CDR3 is TGCGCCAGCAGCTCTGGTGCAAGTGAAAAACTGTTTTTT. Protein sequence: CASSSGASEKLFF.

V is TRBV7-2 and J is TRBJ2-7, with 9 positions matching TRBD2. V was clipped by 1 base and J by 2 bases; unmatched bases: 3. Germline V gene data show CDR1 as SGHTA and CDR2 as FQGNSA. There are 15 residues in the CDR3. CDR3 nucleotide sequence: TGTGCCAGCAGCTTAGGGCTAGCGGGAACCTACGAGCAGTACTTC. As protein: CASSLGLAGTYEQYF.